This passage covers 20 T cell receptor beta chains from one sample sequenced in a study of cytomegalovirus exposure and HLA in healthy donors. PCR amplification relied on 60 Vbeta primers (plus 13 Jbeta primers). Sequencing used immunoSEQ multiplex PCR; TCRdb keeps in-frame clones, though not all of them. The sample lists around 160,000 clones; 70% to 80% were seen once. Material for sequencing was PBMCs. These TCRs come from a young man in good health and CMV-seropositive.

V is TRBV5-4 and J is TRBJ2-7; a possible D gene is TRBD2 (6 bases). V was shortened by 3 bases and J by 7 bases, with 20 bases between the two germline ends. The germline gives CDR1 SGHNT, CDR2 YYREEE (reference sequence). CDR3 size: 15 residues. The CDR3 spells CASSWAGRPVREQYF. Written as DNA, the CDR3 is TGTGCCAGCAGCTGGGCGGGACGCCCGGTGAGAGAGCAGTACTTC.

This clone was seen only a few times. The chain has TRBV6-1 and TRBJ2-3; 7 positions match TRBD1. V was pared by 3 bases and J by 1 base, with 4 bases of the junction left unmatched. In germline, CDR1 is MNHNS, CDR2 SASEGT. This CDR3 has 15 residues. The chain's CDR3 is CASSDWDSRTDTQYF. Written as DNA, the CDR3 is TGTGCCAGCAGTGACTGGGACAGCCGCACAGATACGCAGTATTTT.

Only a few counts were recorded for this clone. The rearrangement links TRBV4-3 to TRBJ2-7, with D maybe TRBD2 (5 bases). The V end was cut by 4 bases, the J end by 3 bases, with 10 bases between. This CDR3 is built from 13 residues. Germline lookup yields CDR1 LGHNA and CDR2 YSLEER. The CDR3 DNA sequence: TGCGCCAGCAGCCTCGGACTGGACTACGAGCAGTACTTC. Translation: CASSLGLDYEQYF.

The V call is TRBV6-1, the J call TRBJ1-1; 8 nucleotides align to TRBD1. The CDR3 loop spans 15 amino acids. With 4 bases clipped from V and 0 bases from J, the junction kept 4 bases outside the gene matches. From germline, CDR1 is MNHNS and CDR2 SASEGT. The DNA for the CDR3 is TGTGCCAGCAGTGTAAGACAGGGGTTGAACACTGAAGCTTTCTTT. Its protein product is CASSVRQGLNTEAFF.

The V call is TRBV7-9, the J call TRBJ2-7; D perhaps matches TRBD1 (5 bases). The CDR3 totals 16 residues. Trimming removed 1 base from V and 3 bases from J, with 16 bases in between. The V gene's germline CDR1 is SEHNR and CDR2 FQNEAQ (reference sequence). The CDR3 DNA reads TGTGCCAGCAGCTTAGTTCTTGGGGCGGAAAACTACGAGCAGTACTTC. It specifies CASSLVLGAENYEQYF.

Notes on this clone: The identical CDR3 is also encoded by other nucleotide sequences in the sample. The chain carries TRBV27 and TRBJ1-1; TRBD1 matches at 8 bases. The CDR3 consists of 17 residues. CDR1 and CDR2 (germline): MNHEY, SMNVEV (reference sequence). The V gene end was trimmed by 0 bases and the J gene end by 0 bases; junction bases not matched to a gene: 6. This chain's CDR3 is CASSLSTGEIMNTEAFF. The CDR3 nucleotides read TGTGCCAGCAGTTTATCGACAGGGGAGATAATGAACACTGAAGCTTTCTTT.

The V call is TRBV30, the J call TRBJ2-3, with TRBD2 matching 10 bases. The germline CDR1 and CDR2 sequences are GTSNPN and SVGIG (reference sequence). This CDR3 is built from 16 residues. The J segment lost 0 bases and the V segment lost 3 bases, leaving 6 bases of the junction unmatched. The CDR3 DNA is TGTGCCTGGAGGGCCCGGACTAGCGGTAGCACAGATACGCAGTATTTT. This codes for CAWRARTSGSTDTQYF.

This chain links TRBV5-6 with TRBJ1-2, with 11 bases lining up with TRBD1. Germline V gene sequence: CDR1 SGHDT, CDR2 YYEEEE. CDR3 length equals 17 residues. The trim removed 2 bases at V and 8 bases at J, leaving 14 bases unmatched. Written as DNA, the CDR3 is TGTGCCAGCAGCTTAGGGGAACAAGGACAGGGGGCACGGGGCTACACCTTC. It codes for CASSLGEQGQGARGYTF.

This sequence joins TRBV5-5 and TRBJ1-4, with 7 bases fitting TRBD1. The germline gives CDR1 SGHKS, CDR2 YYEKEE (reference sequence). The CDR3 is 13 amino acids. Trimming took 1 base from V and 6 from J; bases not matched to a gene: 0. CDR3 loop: CASSLTGDEKLFF. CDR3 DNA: TGTGCCAGCAGCTTGACAGGGGATGAAAAACTGTTTTTT.

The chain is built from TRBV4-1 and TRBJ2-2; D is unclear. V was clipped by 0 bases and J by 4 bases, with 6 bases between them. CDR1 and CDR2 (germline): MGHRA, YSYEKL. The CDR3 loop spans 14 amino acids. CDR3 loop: CASSQDLRTGELFF. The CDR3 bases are TGCGCCAGCAGCCAAGATCTGCGCACCGGGGAGCTGTTTTTT.

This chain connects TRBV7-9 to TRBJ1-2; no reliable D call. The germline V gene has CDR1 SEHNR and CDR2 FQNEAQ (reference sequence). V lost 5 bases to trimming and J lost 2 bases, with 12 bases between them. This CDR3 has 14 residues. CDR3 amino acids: CASSDGALNYGYTF. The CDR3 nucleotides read TGTGCCAGCAGCGACGGAGCCTTAAACTATGGCTACACCTTC.

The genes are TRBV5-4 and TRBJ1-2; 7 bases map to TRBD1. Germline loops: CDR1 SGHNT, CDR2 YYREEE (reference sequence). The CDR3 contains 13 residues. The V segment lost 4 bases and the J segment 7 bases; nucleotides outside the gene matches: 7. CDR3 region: CASSPGRGLGYTF. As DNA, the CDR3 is TGTGCCAGCAGCCCCGGGAGGGGGCTTGGCTACACCTTC.

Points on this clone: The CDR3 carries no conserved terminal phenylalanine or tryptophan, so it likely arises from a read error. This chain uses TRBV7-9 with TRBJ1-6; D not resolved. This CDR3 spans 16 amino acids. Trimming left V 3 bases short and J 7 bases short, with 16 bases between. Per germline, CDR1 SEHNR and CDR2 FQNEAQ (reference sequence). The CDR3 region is CASSFFSGRWNSPLHL. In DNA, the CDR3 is TGTGCCAGCAGCTTCTTTTCTGGCAGGTGGAATTCACCCCTCCACCTT.

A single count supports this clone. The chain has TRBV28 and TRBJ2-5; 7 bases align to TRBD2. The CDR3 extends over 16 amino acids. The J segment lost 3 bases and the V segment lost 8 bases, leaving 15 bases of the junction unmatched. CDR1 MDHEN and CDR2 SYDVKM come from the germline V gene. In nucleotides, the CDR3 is TGTGCCAGCTCAGGAGGACTAGTGGGGGGGAAAGAGACCCAGTACTTC. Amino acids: CASSGGLVGGKETQYF.

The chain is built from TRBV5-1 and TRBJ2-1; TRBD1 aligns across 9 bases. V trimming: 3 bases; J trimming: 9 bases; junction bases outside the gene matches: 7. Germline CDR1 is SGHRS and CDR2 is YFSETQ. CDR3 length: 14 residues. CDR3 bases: TGCGCCAGCAGCTCGGGAACAGGGGGCGGTGAGCAGTTCTTC. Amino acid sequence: CASSSGTGGGEQFF. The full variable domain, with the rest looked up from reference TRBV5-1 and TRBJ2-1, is KAGVTQTPRYLIKTRGQQVTLSCSPISGHRSVSWYQQTPGQGLQFLFEYFSETQRNKGNFPGRFSGRQFSNSRSEMNVSTLELGDSALYLCASSSGTGGGEQFFGPGTRLTVL.

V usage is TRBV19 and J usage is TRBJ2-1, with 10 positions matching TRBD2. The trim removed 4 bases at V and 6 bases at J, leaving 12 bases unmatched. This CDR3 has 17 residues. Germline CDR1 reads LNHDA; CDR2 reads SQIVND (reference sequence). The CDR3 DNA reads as TGTGCCAGTAGTACTCGGACTAGCGGAGAAACCCGCAATGAGCAGTTCTTC. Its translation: CASSTRTSGETRNEQFF.

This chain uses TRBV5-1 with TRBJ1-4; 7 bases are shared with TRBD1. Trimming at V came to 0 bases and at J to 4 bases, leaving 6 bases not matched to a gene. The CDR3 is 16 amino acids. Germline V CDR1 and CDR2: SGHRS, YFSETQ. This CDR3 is CASSLATGNGNEKLFF. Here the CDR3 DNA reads TGCGCCAGCAGCTTGGCGACAGGGAACGGTAATGAAAAACTGTTTTTT.

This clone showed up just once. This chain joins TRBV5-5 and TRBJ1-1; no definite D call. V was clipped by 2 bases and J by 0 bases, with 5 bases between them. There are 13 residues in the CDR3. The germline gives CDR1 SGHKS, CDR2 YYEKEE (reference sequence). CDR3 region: CASSFNLNTEAFF. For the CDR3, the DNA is TGTGCCAGCAGCTTTAATTTGAACACTGAAGCTTTCTTT. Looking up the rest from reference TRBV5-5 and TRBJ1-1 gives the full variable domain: DAGVTQSPTHLIKTRGQQVTLRCSPISGHKSVSWYQQVLGQGPQFIFQYYEKEERGRGNFPDRFSARQFPNYSSELNVNALLLGDSALYLCASSFNLNTEAFFGQGTRLTVV.

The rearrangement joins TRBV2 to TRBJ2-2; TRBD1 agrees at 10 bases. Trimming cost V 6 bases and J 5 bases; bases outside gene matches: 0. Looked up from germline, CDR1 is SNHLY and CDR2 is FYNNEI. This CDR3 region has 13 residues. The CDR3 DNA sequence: TGTGCCAGCAGGGGACAGGGGACCGGGGAGCTGTTTTTT. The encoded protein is CASRGQGTGELFF.

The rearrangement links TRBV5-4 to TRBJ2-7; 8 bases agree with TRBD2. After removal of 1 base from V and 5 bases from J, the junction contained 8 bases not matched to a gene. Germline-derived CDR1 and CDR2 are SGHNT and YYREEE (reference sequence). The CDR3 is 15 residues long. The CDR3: CASSLFLAGFHEQYF. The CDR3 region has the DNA TGTGCCAGCAGCTTGTTCCTAGCGGGTTTCCACGAGCAGTACTTC.